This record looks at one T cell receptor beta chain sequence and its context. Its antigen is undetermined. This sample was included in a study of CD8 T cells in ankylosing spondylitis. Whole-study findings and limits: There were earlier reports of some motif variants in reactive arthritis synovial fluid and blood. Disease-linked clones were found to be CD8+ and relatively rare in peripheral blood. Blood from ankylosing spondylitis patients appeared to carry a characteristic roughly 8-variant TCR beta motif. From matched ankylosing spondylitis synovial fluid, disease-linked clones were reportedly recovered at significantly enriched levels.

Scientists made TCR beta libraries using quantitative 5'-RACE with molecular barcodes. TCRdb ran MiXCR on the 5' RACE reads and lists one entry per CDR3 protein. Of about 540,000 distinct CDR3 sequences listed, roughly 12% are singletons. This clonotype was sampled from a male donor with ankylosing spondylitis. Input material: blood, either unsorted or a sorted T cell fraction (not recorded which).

Here the CDR3 reads CASSLGVPVETQYF. The CDR3 DNA follows: TGTGCCAGCAGCTTAGGAGTCCCTGTTGAGACCCAGTACTTC. The gene calls are TRBV7-2 and TRBJ2-5; D remains ambiguous. There are 14 residues in the CDR3. Germline V CDR1 and CDR2: SGHTA, FQGNSA. Deletions cut 1 base from V and 5 bases from J, with 11 bases between.